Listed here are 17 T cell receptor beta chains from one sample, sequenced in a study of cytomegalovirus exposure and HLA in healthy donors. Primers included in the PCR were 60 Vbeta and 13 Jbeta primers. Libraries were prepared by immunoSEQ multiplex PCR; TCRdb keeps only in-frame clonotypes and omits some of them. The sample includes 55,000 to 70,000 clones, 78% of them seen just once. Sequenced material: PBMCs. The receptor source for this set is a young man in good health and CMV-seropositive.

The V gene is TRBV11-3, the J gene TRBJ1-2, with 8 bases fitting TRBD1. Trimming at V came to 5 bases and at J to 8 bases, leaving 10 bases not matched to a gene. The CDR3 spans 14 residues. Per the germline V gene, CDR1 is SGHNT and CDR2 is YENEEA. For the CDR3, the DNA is TGTGCCAGCAGCCTTAATGACAGGGGCAAAGGCTACACCTTC. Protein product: CASSLNDRGKGYTF.

The CDR3 DNA sequence: TGCGCCAGCGGGGGACTAGCGGGAGCTTTTGGTACGCAGTATTTT. Amino acids: CASGGLAGAFGTQYF. This sequence joins TRBV10-1 and TRBJ2-3; 14 bases agree with TRBD2. The trim removed 8 bases at V and 8 bases at J, leaving 9 bases unmatched. The germline V gene encodes CDR1 WNHNN and CDR2 SYGVQD (reference sequence). This CDR3 is 15 amino acids long.

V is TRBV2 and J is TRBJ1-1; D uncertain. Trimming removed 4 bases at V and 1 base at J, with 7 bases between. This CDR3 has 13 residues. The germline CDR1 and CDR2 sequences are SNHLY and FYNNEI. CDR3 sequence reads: CASSGAENTEAFF. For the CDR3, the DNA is TGTGCCAGCAGTGGGGCAGAGAACACTGAAGCTTTCTTT.

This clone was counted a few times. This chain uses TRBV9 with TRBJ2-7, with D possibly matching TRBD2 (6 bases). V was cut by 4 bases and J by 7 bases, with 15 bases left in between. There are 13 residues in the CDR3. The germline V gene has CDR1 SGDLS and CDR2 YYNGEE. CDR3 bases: TGTGCCAGCAGCAGACTAGAGTCCGGGGAGCAGTACTTC. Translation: CASSRLESGEQYF.

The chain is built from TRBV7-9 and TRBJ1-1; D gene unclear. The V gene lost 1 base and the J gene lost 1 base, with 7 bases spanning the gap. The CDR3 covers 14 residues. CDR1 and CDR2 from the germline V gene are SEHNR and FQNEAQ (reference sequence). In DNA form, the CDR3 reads TGTGCCAGCAGCTTAGGAGGGCGGAACACTGAAGCTTTCTTT. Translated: CASSLGGRNTEAFF.

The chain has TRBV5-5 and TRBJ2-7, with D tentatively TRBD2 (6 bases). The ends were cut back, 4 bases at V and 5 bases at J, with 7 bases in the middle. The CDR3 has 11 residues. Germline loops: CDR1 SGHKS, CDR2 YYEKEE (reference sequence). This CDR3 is CASSRRDEQYF. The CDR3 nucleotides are TGTGCCAGCAGCAGGAGGGACGAGCAGTACTTC.

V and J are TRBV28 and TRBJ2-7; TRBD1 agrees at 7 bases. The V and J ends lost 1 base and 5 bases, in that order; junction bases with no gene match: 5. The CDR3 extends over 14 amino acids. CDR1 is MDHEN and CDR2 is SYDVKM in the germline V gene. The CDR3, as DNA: TGTGCCAGCAGTTTATCCACAGGGGTCGACGAGCAGTACTTC. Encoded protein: CASSLSTGVDEQYF.

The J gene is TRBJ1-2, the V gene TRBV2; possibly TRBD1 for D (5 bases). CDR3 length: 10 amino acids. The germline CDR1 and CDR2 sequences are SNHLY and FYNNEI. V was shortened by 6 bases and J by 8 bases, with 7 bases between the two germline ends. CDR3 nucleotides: TGTGCCAGCAGGCGGGGGGGCTACACCTTC. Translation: CASRRGGYTF.

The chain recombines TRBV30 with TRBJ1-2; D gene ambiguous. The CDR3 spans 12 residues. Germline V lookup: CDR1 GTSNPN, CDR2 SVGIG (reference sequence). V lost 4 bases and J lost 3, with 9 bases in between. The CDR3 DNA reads TGTGCCTGGACAGTCCCTCACTATGGCTACACCTTC. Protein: CAWTVPHYGYTF.

The chain's CDR3 is CASSSFGQGYEQYF. The DNA of the CDR3 is TGTGCCAGCAGTTCGTTCGGACAGGGCTACGAGCAGTACTTC. The chain is built from TRBV7-9 and TRBJ2-7; 8 bases align to TRBD1. Germline lookup yields CDR1 SEHNR and CDR2 FQNEAQ (reference sequence). CDR3 length: 14 amino acids. The ends lost 6 bases at V and 3 bases at J; junction bases unmatched: 7.

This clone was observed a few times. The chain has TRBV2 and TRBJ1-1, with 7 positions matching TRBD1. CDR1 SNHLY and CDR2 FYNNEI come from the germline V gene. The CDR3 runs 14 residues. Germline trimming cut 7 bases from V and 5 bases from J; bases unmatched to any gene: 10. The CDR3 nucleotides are TGTGCCAGCACCACTGAGGGGGCTTGGACTGAAGCTTTCTTT. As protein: CASTTEGAWTEAFF. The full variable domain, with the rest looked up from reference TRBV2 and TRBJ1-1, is EPEVTQTPSHQVTQMGQEVILRCVPISNHLYFYWYRQILGQKVEFLVSFYNNEISEKSEIFDDQFSVERPDGSNFTLKIRSTKLEDSAMYFCASTTEGAWTEAFFGQGTRLTVV.

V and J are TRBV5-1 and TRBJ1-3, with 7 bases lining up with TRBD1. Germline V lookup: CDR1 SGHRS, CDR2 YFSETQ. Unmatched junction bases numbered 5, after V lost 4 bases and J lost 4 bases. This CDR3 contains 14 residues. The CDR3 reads CASSTGTAGNTIYF. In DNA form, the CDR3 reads TGCGCCAGCAGCACGGGGACAGCCGGAAACACCATATATTTT. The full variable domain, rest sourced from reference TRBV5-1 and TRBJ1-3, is KAGVTQTPRYLIKTRGQQVTLSCSPISGHRSVSWYQQTPGQGLQFLFEYFSETQRNKGNFPGRFSGRQFSNSRSEMNVSTLELGDSALYLCASSTGTAGNTIYFGEGSWLTVV.

CDR3 protein: CACFGLAGYEQYF. As DNA, the CDR3 is TGTGCCTGCTTCGGCCTAGCGGGCTACGAGCAGTACTTC. The gene calls are TRBV6-1 and TRBJ2-7, with 8 bases identical to TRBD2. This CDR3 comprises 13 residues. Germline V CDR1 and CDR2: MNHNS, SASEGT. Trimming at V came to 11 bases and at J to 3 bases, leaving 9 bases not matched to a gene.

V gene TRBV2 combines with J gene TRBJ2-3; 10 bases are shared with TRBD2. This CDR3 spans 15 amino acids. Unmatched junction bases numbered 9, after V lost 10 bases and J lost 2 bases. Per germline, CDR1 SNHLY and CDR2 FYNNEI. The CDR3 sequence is CATGSGRGYTDTQYF. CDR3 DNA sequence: TGTGCCACCGGGAGCGGGAGGGGCTACACAGATACGCAGTATTTT.

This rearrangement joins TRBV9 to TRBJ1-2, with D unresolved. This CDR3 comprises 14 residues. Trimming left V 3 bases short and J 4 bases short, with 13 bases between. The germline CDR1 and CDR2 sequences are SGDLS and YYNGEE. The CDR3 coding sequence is TGTGCCAGCAGCGGAAACACCATTTTCTATGGCTACACCTTC. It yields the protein CASSGNTIFYGYTF. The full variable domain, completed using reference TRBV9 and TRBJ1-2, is DSGVTQTPKHLITATGQRVTLRCSPRSGDLSVYWYQQSLDQGLQFLIQYYNGEERAKGNILERFSAQQFPDLHSELNLSSLELGDSALYFCASSGNTIFYGYTFGSGTRLTVV.

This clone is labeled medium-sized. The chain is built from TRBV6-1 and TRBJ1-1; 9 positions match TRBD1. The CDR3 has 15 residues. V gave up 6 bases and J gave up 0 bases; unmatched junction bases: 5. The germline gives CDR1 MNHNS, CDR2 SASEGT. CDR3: CASRDRDRVNTEAFF. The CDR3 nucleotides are TGTGCCAGCAGGGACCGGGACAGGGTGAACACTGAAGCTTTCTTT.

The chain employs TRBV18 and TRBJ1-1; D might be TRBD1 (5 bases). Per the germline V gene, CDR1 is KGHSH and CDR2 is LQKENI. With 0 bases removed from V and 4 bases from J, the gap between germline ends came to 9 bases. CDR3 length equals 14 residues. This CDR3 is CASSPPTGFTEAFF. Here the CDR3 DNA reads TGTGCCAGCTCACCACCTACAGGATTCACTGAAGCTTTCTTT.